These 19 T cell receptor beta chains originate from one sample sequenced in a study of blood T cell repertoires in COVID-19. Data came from immunoSEQ multiplex PCR; TCRdb stores just in-frame clones and leaves some out. The sample includes more than 90,000 clones, about 80% of them seen just once. What was sequenced was peripheral blood. These receptors were collected from a man aged 70 or older with acute or convalescent COVID-19.

The chain employs TRBV7-8 and TRBJ2-7; possible D gene TRBD1, 5 bases. The CDR3 spans 14 residues. The germline V and J ends were trimmed by 5 bases and 2 bases, with 13 bases remaining between them. Germline CDR1 and CDR2: SGHVS and FQNEAQ. In DNA, the CDR3 is TGTGCCAGCAGCCGAGTGGCCAGGGCCTACGAGCAGTACTTC. Its protein product is CASSRVARAYEQYF.

This chain connects TRBV6-1 to TRBJ2-4; 8 bases line up with TRBD1. V trimming: 4 bases; J trimming: 0 bases; junction bases outside the gene matches: 5. The CDR3 totals 16 residues. The germline CDR1 and CDR2 sequences are MNHNS and SASEGT. The CDR3 region has the DNA TGTGCCAGCAGTGGGACAGGGTGGCTAGCCAAAAACATTCAGTACTTC. Protein sequence: CASSGTGWLAKNIQYF.

The chain employs TRBV5-1 and TRBJ2-1; TRBD2 matches at 7 bases. After removal of 5 bases from V and 7 bases from J, the junction contained 9 bases not matched to a gene. This CDR3 has 14 residues. Germline V gene sequence: CDR1 SGHRS, CDR2 YFSETQ. The DNA of the CDR3 is TGCGCCAGCAGTCCCCGCGGGAGTGGTAATGAGCAGTTCTTC. This gives the protein CASSPRGSGNEQFF. The full variable domain, in which reference TRBV5-1 and TRBJ2-1 provide the parts outside the CDR3, is KAGVTQTPRYLIKTRGQQVTLSCSPISGHRSVSWYQQTPGQGLQFLFEYFSETQRNKGNFPGRFSGRQFSNSRSEMNVSTLELGDSALYLCASSPRGSGNEQFFGPGTRLTVL.

The chain recombines TRBV7-2 with TRBJ2-1; a possible D gene is TRBD2 (6 bases). The V gene's germline CDR1 is SGHTA and CDR2 FQGNSA. The CDR3 is 14 amino acids. V lost 1 base, J lost 8 bases, and 12 bases lay in between. CDR3 nucleotides: TGTGCCAGCAGCTTAGAAACGGGAGTCCATGAGCAGTTCTTC. Translation gives CASSLETGVHEQFF.

The chain employs TRBV2 and TRBJ2-7; D unclear. CDR3 length: 14 residues. V was shortened by 1 base and J by 4 bases, with 11 bases between the two germline ends. Germline-derived CDR1 and CDR2 are SNHLY and FYNNEI. The CDR3 DNA reads TGTGCCAGCAGTGAAGAGAGCGCACCATACGAGCAGTACTTC. Encoded protein: CASSEESAPYEQYF. Full variable domain (outside the CDR3, taken from reference TRBV2 and TRBJ2-7): EPEVTQTPSHQVTQMGQEVILRCVPISNHLYFYWYRQILGQKVEFLVSFYNNEISEKSEIFDDQFSVERPDGSNFTLKIRSTKLEDSAMYFCASSEESAPYEQYFGPGTRLTVT.

A single count supports this clone. This chain connects TRBV6-6 to TRBJ1-2; D might be TRBD1 (6 bases). Per germline, CDR1 MNHNY and CDR2 SVGAGI (reference sequence). V was shortened by 8 bases and J by 3 bases, with 13 bases between the two germline ends. The CDR3 consists of 13 residues. The CDR3: CASGGSVYYGYTF. In DNA, the CDR3 is TGTGCCAGCGGGGGCAGCGTATACTATGGCTACACCTTC.

The chain couples TRBV7-2 to TRBJ1-5; TRBD1 matches 9 bases. J gave up 1 base and V 5 bases, and 6 bases lay outside the gene matches. Germline values: CDR1 SGHTA, CDR2 FQGNSA. The CDR3 consists of 16 residues. CDR3 region: CASSPRTGVSNQPQHF. In DNA form, the CDR3 reads TGTGCCAGCAGCCCAAGGACAGGGGTGAGCAATCAGCCCCAGCATTTT.

This clone was observed a handful of times. V and J are TRBV2 and TRBJ1-1; D gene ambiguous. The CDR3 loop spans 13 amino acids. CDR1 is SNHLY, CDR2 FYNNEI, per germline. Trimming left V 5 bases short and J 6 bases short, with 13 bases between. The CDR3 nucleotides read TGTGCCAGCAGTTGGCGAGGTATGGCTGAAGCTTTCTTT. This codes for CASSWRGMAEAFF.

This clone was counted once. The chain links TRBV7-9 to TRBJ2-5; 7 positions agree with TRBD2. Germline-derived CDR1 and CDR2 are SEHNR and FQNEAQ (reference sequence). There are 14 residues in the CDR3. After removal of 4 bases from V and 4 bases from J, the junction contained 6 bases not matched to a gene. The CDR3 region is CASSSVGGRETQYF. Here the CDR3 DNA reads TGTGCCAGCAGCTCAGTGGGAGGGAGAGAGACCCAGTACTTC.

The chain carries TRBV12-3 or TRBV12-4 and TRBJ1-1; TRBD1 aligns across 7 bases. Trimming removed 5 bases from V and 4 bases from J; junction bases left unmatched: 4. This CDR3 contains 13 residues. The DNA for the CDR3 is TGTGCCAGCAGTATACAGGGGAGCACTGAAGCTTTCTTT. Encoded protein: CASSIQGSTEAFF.

The V call is TRBV14, the J call TRBJ1-1; tentative D call: TRBD1 (5 bases). Trimming removed 2 bases from V and 5 bases from J, with 15 bases in between. The CDR3 sequence is 15 residues long. The V gene's germline CDR1 is SGHDN and CDR2 FVKESK. CDR3 bases: TGTGCCAGCAGCCAATATGATGGGGGGTTTACTGAAGCTTTCTTT. This encodes CASSQYDGGFTEAFF.

CDR3 loop: CASHVTGGTEAFF. The CDR3, as DNA: TGTGCCAGCCACGTGACAGGCGGCACTGAAGCTTTCTTT. The V and J genes are TRBV12-3 or TRBV12-4 and TRBJ1-1; weak D call: TRBD1 (6 bases). CDR3 size: 13 residues. Trimming took 8 bases from V and 4 from J, leaving 14 bases between them.

CDR3 amino acids: CASSIDRTGDQETQYF. CDR3 coding DNA: TGTGCCAGTAGTATCGATAGGACAGGCGACCAAGAGACCCAGTACTTC. J is TRBJ2-5 and V is TRBV19; 7 bases are shared with TRBD1. J was trimmed by 0 bases and V by 3 bases; bases with no gene match: 7. CDR3 length: 16 amino acids. Germline CDR1 LNHDA, CDR2 SQIVND (reference sequence).

The table lists this clone with a few counts. J is TRBJ2-1 and V is TRBV6-2 or TRBV6-3, with 8 bases matching TRBD2. The CDR3 is 15 amino acids. CDR1 MNHEY and CDR2 SVGEGT come from the germline V gene. Trimming removed 6 bases from V and 2 bases from J; junction bases left unmatched: 6. CDR3 coding DNA: TGTGCCAGCAGCCCACGGGGGGGGGCCTACAATGAGCAGTTCTTC. This sequence encodes CASSPRGGAYNEQFF.

The chain has TRBV5-5 and TRBJ1-6; D is ambiguous. Germline assignment: CDR1 SGHKS and CDR2 YYEKEE (reference sequence). There are 15 residues in the CDR3. Trimming took off 4 bases at V and 13 bases at J, with 21 bases between the two ends. The CDR3 sequence: CASSPRLSQDLPLHF. CDR3 in DNA: TGTGCCAGCAGCCCGAGACTTTCCCAAGATCTTCCCCTCCACTTT.

This sequence joins TRBV4-1 and TRBJ1-5; 8 positions match TRBD1. The CDR3 has 15 amino acids. Germline V CDR1 and CDR2: MGHRA, YSYEKL. With V trimmed by 1 base and J by 7 bases, 6 bases remained unmatched. The CDR3 DNA reads TGCGCCAGCAGCCAAGGGACAGGGCTAAGGCAGCCCCAGCATTTT. This encodes CASSQGTGLRQPQHF.

CDR3 sequence: CAIRETGSPYNEQFF. DNA of the CDR3: TGTGCCATCAGAGAAACAGGGTCACCCTACAATGAGCAGTTCTTC. The genes are TRBV10-3 and TRBJ2-1; weak D call: TRBD1 (6 bases). Germline CDR1 is ENHRY and CDR2 is SYGVKD. The CDR3 spans 15 residues. The V end lost 6 bases, the J end lost 2 bases, and 14 bases lay between the germline ends.

The chain recombines TRBV7-9 with TRBJ2-1, with 11 bases fitting TRBD2. The germline CDR1 and CDR2 sequences are SEHNR and FQNEAQ (reference sequence). The CDR3 spans 16 residues. Trimming cost V 5 bases and J 9 bases; bases outside gene matches: 12. The CDR3 is CASSPGLTSGTFEQFF. The CDR3 bases are TGTGCCAGCAGCCCGGGTCTGACTAGCGGGACATTTGAGCAGTTCTTC.

As concerns this clone: The sample contains more than one DNA sequence encoding this CDR3. V and J are TRBV28 and TRBJ2-3, with D hard to call. The V and J ends lost 2 bases and 0 bases respectively, with 3 bases between them. Germline assignment: CDR1 MDHEN and CDR2 SYDVKM. CDR3 length equals 13 residues. This chain's CDR3 is CASSLQSTDTQYF. CDR3 in DNA: TGTGCCAGCAGTTTACAGAGCACAGATACGCAGTATTTT.